This T cell receptor beta chain was sequenced in a study of shared clonotypes between healthy human individuals (TCRdb year 2020). Context from the whole study: Three men and two women, aged 18 to 49 years, made up the cohort. Per donor, three plates each were used for CD4 naive and CD4 memory, two for CD8 naive, and one for CD8 memory. Blood TCR repertoires of about 5 healthy adults were deeply sequenced to estimate repertoire size and the extent of clonotype sharing between individuals. To increase sequencing depth and limit assay-specific biases, different laboratories used diverse techniques to prepare libraries and sequence TCR repertoires. Leukapheresis yielded between about 0.94 and 8.9 billion PBMCs per donor. What the study reported, not specific to this receptor: Across a handful of donors, approximately 5% of naive CD4, roughly 3.8% of naive CD8, approximately 2.5% of memory CD4, and 0.4% to 0.45% of memory CD8 clonotypes were shared. Even with the large sequencing depth, rarefaction of the sorted-subset datasets indicated that sequencing was incomplete. Pairwise subsampling indicated that sequencing depth was expected to affect the degree of clonotype sharing among donors. Compared with non-shared clonotypes, clonotypes shared by all four sorted-subset donors had higher generation probabilities. Sampling was restricted to blood, and TCR repertoires in tissues likely differ from the TCR repertoires found in blood. The small number of donors limited the genetic and exposure-history diversity represented. Estimated clonotype richness was generally larger for naive than for memory subsets.

Trimming takes 2 bases from V and 7 bases from J, and the germline ends sit 5 bases apart. Taken from cysteine to phenylalanine, the CDR3 has 11 residues. Kept here is only the CDR3 DNA, which spans 33 bases and is read in frame from base 1. CDR1 and CDR2 were assigned from the germline V gene (reference sequence) as SEHNR and FQNEAQ. Using the deep immunoSEQ assay, TCR CDR3 regions were amplified from genomic DNA by multiplex PCR. Genomic DNA extracted from each cell subset was distributed evenly over all wells of several immunoSEQ 96-well plates, and each plate served as one replicate. For sorted subsets, each replicate PCR was loaded with approximately 190 ng genomic DNA, equivalent to some 31,000 T cell genomes. Purified libraries were quantified with a Qubit 3.0 fluorometer, sized on a Bioanalyzer 2100, and re-quantified with the KAPA Library Quantification kit. A separate single-read 150-cycle Illumina NextSeq 550 flow cell was used to sequence each immunoSEQ 96-well plate. Under the source paper's analysis protocol: Because the immunoSEQ output held only junctional sequences and lacked quality scores, the filtering could not match the filtering applied to full-length reads. Sequences were annotated with PyIR, a Python wrapper for IgBLAST v1.9, using IMGT germline references to assign V/J genes and CDR3. Reads with weak V/J assignments (E-value above 1e-6), missing CDR3, stop codons, out-of-frame junctions, or ambiguous translated residues were removed. V3J clonotypes were defined as sequences sharing the same inferred V gene, J gene, and CDR3 amino acid sequence. Percentage overlap between repertoires was calculated by dividing the number of shared unique clonotypes by the size of the smaller repertoire. Repertoire richness was assessed with RTK rarefaction, the Chao1 estimator, and Recon v2.1 estimates of unobserved clonotypes. Generation probabilities for all TCRbeta clonotypes obtained by the gDNA method from four donors were computed using OLGA. TCRdb took over this immuneACCESS table, retaining in-frame rearrangements with V and J assigned. Such tables are incomplete; in checked studies, under half of the missing clones stem from an unresolved V gene, and the remainder is unexplained. D and trimming were read from the DNA, whereas the V and J calls and clone size are those reported in that table. This sample lists about 2.4 million clones; roughly 93% were detected once. 0.36% of the sample comes from the top ten.

The donors were healthy, HIV-negative adults with no recently reported acute infections or vaccinations. All donors were Caucasian adults living in Nashville, Tennessee, USA. CD4+ T cells were enriched by magnetic negative selection, after which naive cells were positively selected on CD45RA and the negative fraction was taken as the memory subset. After blood collection by leukapheresis, PBMCs were isolated using Ficoll-Histopaque density gradient centrifugation and then cryopreserved in the vapor phase of liquid nitrogen. Purity and quantity of every magnetically sorted T cell population were checked by analytical flow cytometry. From each sorted fraction, genomic DNA was isolated and quantified by UV absorbance on a Nanodrop 2000c. Concerning this clone itself: Its antigen is not yet known. No base-level quality is on record; no much larger clone is a single base apart.

The TCR originated in a man between 18 and 29 years old in good health. Some clones in this sample may be carry-over from other donors' samples. The sample consisted of naive CD4+ T cells from PBMCs. In light of the paper, this sample's cell subset or site label describes: CD45RA+ positively selected. The sequence links TRBV7-9 to TRBJ1-1; too little of a D gene remains to name it. At the DNA level, the sequence is TGTGCCAGCAGCTTAAGGAGTGAAGCTTTCTTT. This encodes CASSLRSEAFF. The CDR3 plus the reference TRBV7-9 and TRBJ1-1 genes for the other parts give the full variable domain: DTGVSQNPRHKITKRGQNVTFRCDPISEHNRLYWYRQTLGQGPEFLTYFQNEAQLEKSRLLSDRFSAERPKGSFSTLEIQRTEQGDSAMYLCASSLRSEAFFGQGTRLTVV.